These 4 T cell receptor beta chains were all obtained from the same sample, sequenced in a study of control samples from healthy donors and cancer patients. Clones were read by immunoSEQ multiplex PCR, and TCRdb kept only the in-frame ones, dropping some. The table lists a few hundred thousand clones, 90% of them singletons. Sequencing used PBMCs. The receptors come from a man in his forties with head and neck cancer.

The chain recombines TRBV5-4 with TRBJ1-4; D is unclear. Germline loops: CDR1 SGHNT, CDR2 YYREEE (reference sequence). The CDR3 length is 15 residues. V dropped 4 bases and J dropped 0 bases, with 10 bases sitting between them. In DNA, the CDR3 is TGTGCCAGCAGCCCGGAAGTTGCAACTAATGAAAAACTGTTTTTT. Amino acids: CASSPEVATNEKLFF.

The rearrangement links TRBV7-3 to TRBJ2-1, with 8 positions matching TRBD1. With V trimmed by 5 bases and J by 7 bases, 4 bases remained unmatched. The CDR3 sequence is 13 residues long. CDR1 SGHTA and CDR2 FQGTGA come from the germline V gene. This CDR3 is CASSPTGVNEQFF. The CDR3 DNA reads TGTGCCAGCAGCCCGACAGGGGTAAATGAGCAGTTCTTC. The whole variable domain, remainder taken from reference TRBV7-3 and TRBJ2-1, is GAGVSQTPSNKVTEKGKYVELRCDPISGHTALYWYRQSLGQGPEFLIYFQGTGAADDSGLPNDRFFAVRPEGSVSTLKIQRTERGDSAVYLCASSPTGVNEQFFGPGTRLTVL.

The CDR3 is CASQDRGLGSNQPQHF. The CDR3 DNA reads as TGCGCCAGCCAGGACAGGGGGCTCGGTAGCAATCAGCCCCAGCATTTT. This chain links TRBV10-2 with TRBJ1-5, with 11 bases aligning to TRBD1. This CDR3 is 16 amino acids long. V gave up 8 bases and J gave up 0 bases; unmatched junction bases: 6. Germline V CDR1 and CDR2: WSHSY, SAAADI.

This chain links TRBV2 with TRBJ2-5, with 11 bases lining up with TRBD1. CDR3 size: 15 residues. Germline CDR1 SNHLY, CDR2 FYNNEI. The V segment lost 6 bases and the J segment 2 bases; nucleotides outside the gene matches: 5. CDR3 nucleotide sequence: TGTGCCAGCAGAGGACAGGGGGCGGCTCAAGAGACCCAGTACTTC. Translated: CASRGQGAAQETQYF.